A single sample gave rise to the 7 T cell receptor beta chains below, sequenced in a study of blood T cell repertoires in COVID-19. Clones were read by immunoSEQ multiplex PCR, and TCRdb kept only the in-frame ones, dropping some. The table shows hundreds of thousands of clones, with more than 75% occurring only once. Sequences were obtained from peripheral blood. Source of these receptors: a woman aged 55-69 years with COVID-19, enrolled during active disease.

The genes are TRBV3-1 (or the pseudogene TRBV3-2) and TRBJ2-1; 8 bases are a match to TRBD2. V was clipped by 5 bases and J by 16 bases; unmatched bases: 13. CDR1 and CDR2 from the germline V gene are LGHDT and YNNKEL (reference sequence). The CDR3 spans 13 residues. CDR3 protein: CASSKTSAYPIFF. As DNA, the CDR3 is TGTGCCAGCAGCAAGACTAGCGCTTACCCAATATTCTTC.

J is TRBJ1-2 and V is TRBV27, with D possibly TRBD1 on 6 matching bases. The CDR3 contains 13 residues. V was pared by 5 bases and J by 2 bases, with 9 bases between. CDR1 is MNHEY, CDR2 SMNVEV, per germline (reference sequence). CDR3 coding DNA: TGTGCCAGCAGTACAGGACAGAACTATGGCTACACCTTC. Its protein is CASSTGQNYGYTF.

The chain has TRBV7-9 and TRBJ1-2, with D possibly matching TRBD1 (5 bases). V was trimmed by 5 bases and J by 3 bases, leaving 16 bases between them. In germline, CDR1 is SEHNR, CDR2 FQNEAQ (reference sequence). The CDR3 covers 15 residues. The DNA of the CDR3 is TGTGCCAGCAGCCCTCTGCCCTGGGGCGACTATGGCTACACCTTC. Translation gives CASSPLPWGDYGYTF.

J is TRBJ2-7 and V is TRBV7-9, with 7 nucleotides matching TRBD2. Germline CDR1 reads SEHNR; CDR2 reads FQNEAQ (reference sequence). This CDR3 has 17 amino acids. Trimming at V came to 5 bases and at J to 6 bases, leaving 19 bases not matched to a gene. CDR3 nucleotides: TGTGCCAGCAGCACATCACCCCCGGGACTAACCCCCGCCGAGCAGTACTTC. Protein product: CASSTSPPGLTPAEQYF.

The V gene is TRBV4-1, the J gene TRBJ2-1; 8 bases agree with TRBD2. The CDR3 loop spans 15 amino acids. V was pared by 2 bases and J by 4 bases, with 4 bases of the junction left unmatched. Germline V gives CDR1 MGHRA, CDR2 YSYEKL. The CDR3 sequence: CASSQPGLVYNEQFF. The CDR3 coding sequence is TGCGCCAGCAGCCAACCGGGACTAGTATACAATGAGCAGTTCTTC.

The rearrangement uses TRBV12-5 and TRBJ2-1; 8 nucleotides line up with TRBD1. Germline CDR1 LGHNT, CDR2 FRNRAP. The CDR3 is 14 residues long. V dropped 5 bases and J dropped 4; count of bases not matched to a gene: 4. The CDR3 region is CASGPGQGYNEQFF. CDR3 sequence (DNA): TGTGCTAGTGGTCCCGGACAGGGTTACAATGAGCAGTTCTTC.

The chain is built from TRBV19 and TRBJ1-5, with D uncertain. This CDR3 has 14 amino acids. With 1 base removed from V and 4 bases from J, the gap between germline ends came to 8 bases. In germline, CDR1 is LNHDA, CDR2 SQIVND (reference sequence). The CDR3 loop reads CASSIGGKNQPQHF. As DNA, the CDR3 is TGTGCCAGTAGTATAGGAGGGAAAAATCAGCCCCAGCATTTT.